This T cell receptor beta chain was obtained from a study of blood T cell repertoires in COVID-19. Study details: Whether acute or convalescent, the COVID-19 samples came from the United States, Italy and Spain.

The assay was immunoSEQ multiplex PCR, and TCRdb's table has in-frame clones only and misses some. Of about 170,000 clones in the sample, approximately 85% were seen once. Trimming removed 2 bases from V and 3 bases from J; junction bases left unmatched: 5. Germline assignment: CDR1 GTSNPN and CDR2 SVGIG (reference sequence). The CDR3 contains 14 residues. The origin of this receptor is a woman aged 80 or older with COVID-19, enrolled during active disease. The source material was peripheral blood. The chain is built from TRBV30 and TRBJ2-7; 9 nucleotides agree with TRBD1. CDR3 amino acids: CAWSPGQGLYEQYF. CDR3 nucleotide sequence: TGTGCCTGGAGTCCGGGACAGGGCCTCTACGAGCAGTACTTC.